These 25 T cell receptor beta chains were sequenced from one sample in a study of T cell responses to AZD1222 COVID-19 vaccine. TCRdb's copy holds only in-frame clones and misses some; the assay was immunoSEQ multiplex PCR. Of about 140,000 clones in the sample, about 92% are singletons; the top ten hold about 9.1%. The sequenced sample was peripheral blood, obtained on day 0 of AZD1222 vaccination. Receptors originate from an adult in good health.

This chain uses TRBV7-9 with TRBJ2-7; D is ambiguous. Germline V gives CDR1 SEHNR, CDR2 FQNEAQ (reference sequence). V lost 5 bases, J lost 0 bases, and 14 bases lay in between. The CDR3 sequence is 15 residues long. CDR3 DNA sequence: TGTGCCAGCAGCCCAGACCTTGGATTCTCCTACGAGCAGTACTTC. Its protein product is CASSPDLGFSYEQYF.

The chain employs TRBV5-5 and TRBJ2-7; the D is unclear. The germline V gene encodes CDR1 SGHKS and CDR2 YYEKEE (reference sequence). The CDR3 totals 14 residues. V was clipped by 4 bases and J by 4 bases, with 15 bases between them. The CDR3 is CASSHDSSKYEQYF. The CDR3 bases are TGTGCCAGCAGCCACGACTCCTCCAAATACGAGCAGTACTTC.

CDR3 protein: CASSDSQGVHQPQHF. The CDR3 nucleotides are TGTGCCAGCAGTGATTCCCAGGGGGTTCATCAGCCCCAGCATTTT. The gene calls are TRBV6-2 or TRBV6-3 and TRBJ1-5, with 7 bases matching TRBD1. There are 15 residues in the CDR3. V shed 5 bases and J 5 bases; nucleotides not matched to a gene: 9. Germline V gene lookup returns CDR1 MNHEY and CDR2 SVGEGT.

Written as DNA, the CDR3 is TGTGCCAGTAGTATCGTATCGACGGGGTCAGGTAATGGCTACACCTTC. Translated, it gives CASSIVSTGSGNGYTF. This chain joins TRBV19 and TRBJ1-2, with D uncertain. V was shortened by 3 bases and J by 6 bases, with 20 bases between the two germline ends. The CDR3 has 16 amino acids. Per germline, CDR1 LNHDA and CDR2 SQIVND (reference sequence).

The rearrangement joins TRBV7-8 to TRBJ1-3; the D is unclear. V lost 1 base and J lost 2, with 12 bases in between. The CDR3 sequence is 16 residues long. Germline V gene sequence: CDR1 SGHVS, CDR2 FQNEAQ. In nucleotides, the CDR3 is TGTGCCAGCAGCTTAGGGGCGGGTATCCCTGGAAACACCATATATTTT. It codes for CASSLGAGIPGNTIYF.

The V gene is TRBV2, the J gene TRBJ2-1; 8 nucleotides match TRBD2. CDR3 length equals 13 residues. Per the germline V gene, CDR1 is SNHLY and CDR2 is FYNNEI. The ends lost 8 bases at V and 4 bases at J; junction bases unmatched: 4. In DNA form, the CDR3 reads TGTGCCAGCGGAGTAGCGGGGTACAATGAGCAGTTCTTC. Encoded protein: CASGVAGYNEQFF. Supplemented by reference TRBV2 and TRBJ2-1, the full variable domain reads EPEVTQTPSHQVTQMGQEVILRCVPISNHLYFYWYRQILGQKVEFLVSFYNNEISEKSEIFDDQFSVERPDGSNFTLKIRSTKLEDSAMYFCASGVAGYNEQFFGPGTRLTVL.

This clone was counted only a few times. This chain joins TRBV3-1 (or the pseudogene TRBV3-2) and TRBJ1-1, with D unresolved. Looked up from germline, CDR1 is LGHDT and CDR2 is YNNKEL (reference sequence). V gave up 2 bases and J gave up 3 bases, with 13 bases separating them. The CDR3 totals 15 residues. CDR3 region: CASSQSGSRYTEAFF. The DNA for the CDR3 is TGTGCCAGCAGCCAATCAGGCAGCCGCTACACTGAAGCTTTCTTT.

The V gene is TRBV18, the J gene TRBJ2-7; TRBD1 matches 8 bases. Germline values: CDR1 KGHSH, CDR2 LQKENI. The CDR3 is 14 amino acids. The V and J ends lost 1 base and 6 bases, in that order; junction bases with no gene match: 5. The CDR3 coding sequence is TGTGCCAGCTCACCACAGGGACAGGAGGGCGAGCAGTACTTC. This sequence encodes CASSPQGQEGEQYF.

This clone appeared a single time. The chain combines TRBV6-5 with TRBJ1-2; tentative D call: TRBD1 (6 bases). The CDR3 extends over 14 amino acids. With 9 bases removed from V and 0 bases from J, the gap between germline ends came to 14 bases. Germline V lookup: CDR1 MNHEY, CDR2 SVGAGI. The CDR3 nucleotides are TGTGCCAGGCTCCCCAGGACAGCTAACTATGGCTACACCTTC. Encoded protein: CARLPRTANYGYTF.

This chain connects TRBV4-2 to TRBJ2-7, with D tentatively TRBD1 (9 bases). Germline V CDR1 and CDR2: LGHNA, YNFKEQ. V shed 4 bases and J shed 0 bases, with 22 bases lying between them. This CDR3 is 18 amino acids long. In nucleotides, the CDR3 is TGTGCCAGCAGCCCACAGGGGGCGGGGGGATTAAGCTCCTACGAGCAGTACTTC. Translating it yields CASSPQGAGGLSSYEQYF.

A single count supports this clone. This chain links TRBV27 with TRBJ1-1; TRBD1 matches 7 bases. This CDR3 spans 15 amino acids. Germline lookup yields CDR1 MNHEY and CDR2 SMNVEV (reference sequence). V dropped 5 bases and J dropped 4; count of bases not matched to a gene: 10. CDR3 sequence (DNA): TGTGCCAGCAGTGCCAAGACAGGGAGGATCACTGAAGCTTTCTTT. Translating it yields CASSAKTGRITEAFF.

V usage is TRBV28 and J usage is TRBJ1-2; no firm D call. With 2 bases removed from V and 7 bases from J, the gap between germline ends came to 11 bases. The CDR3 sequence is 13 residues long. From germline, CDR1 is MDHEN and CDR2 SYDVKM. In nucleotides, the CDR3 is TGTGCCAGCAGTTTAATAGTTCCCCTTGGCTACACCTTC. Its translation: CASSLIVPLGYTF.

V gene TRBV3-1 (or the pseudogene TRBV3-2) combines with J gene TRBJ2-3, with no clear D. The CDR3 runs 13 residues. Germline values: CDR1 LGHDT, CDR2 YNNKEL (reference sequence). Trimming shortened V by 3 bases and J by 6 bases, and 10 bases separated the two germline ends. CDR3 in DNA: TGTGCCAGCAGCCAGGGGAATGCGGATACGCAGTATTTT. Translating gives CASSQGNADTQYF.

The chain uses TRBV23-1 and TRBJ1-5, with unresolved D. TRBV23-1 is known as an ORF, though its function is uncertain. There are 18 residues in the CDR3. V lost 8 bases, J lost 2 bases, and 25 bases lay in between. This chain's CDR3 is CASAQPRRGLLCNQPQHF. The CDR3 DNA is TGCGCCAGCGCCCAACCACGAAGAGGGCTCCTATGCAATCAGCCCCAGCATTTT.

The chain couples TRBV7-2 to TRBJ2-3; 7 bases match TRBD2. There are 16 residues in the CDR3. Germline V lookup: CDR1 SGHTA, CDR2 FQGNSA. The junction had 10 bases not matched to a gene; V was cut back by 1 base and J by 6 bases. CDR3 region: CASSLVGGVLTDTQYF. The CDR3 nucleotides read TGTGCCAGCAGCTTAGTGGGGGGGGTACTCACGGATACGCAGTATTTT.

The CDR3 loop is CASSERSEAFF. CDR3 nucleotide sequence: TGTGCCAGCAGTGAGAGATCTGAAGCTTTCTTT. The rearrangement links TRBV6-1 to TRBJ1-1; D remains ambiguous. The CDR3 runs 11 residues. V gave up 3 bases and J gave up 6 bases, with 5 bases separating them. Per germline, CDR1 MNHNS and CDR2 SASEGT.

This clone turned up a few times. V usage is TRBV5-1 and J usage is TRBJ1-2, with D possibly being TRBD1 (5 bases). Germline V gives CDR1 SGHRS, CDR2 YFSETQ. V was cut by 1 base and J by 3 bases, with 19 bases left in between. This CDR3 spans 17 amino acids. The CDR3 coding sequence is TGCGCCAGCAGCTTGAGCGGGGGGTTCGCGTCCTACTATGGCTACACCTTC. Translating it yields CASSLSGGFASYYGYTF.

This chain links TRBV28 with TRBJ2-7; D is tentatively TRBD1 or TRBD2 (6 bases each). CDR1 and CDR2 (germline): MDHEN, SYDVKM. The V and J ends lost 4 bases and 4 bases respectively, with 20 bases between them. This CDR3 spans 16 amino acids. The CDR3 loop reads CASSSPSPTGTYEQYF. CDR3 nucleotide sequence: TGTGCCAGCAGTTCTCCCTCCCCTACAGGGACTTACGAGCAGTACTTC.

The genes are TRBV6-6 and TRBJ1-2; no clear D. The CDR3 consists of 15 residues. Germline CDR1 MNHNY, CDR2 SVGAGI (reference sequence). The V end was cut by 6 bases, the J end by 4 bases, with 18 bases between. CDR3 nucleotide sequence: TGTGCCAGCAGACCACCGGACGGCAACATCTATGGCTACACCTTC. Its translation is CASRPPDGNIYGYTF.

CDR3 sequence reads: CATSVGGAGELFF. The CDR3 nucleotides read TGTGCCACCTCTGTGGGAGGGGCCGGGGAGCTGTTTTTT. This rearrangement joins TRBV19 to TRBJ2-2; 7 nucleotides agree with TRBD2. CDR1 and CDR2 from the germline V gene are LNHDA and SQIVND (reference sequence). The CDR3 loop spans 13 amino acids. The V and J ends lost 10 bases and 6 bases, in that order; junction bases with no gene match: 8.

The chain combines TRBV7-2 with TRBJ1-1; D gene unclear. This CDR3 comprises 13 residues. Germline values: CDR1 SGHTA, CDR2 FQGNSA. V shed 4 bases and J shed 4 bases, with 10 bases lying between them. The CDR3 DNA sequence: TGTGCCAGCAGCTCCCCCGAGACCACTGAAGCTTTCTTT. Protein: CASSSPETTEAFF. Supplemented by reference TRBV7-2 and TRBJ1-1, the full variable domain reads GAGVSQSPSNKVTEKGKDVELRCDPISGHTALYWYRQSLGQGLEFLIYFQGNSAPDKSGLPSDRFSAERTGGSVSTLTIQRTQQEDSAVYLCASSSPETTEAFFGQGTRLTVV.

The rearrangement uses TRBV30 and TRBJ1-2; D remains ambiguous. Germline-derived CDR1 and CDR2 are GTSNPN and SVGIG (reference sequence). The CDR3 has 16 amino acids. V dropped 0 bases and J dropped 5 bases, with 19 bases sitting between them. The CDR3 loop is CAWSVGLGSREYGYTF. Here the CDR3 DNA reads TGTGCCTGGAGTGTCGGTTTGGGATCGAGGGAATATGGCTACACCTTC.

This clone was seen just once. Here the CDR3 DNA reads TGTGCCAGTAGTGCCGGGACAGGTTTTGTTGTTGAACAGTTCTTC. Translated, it gives CASSAGTGFVVEQFF. V usage is TRBV19 and J usage is TRBJ2-1; 8 bases agree with TRBD1. This CDR3 has 15 amino acids. The junction had 16 bases not matched to a gene; V was cut back by 5 bases and J by 13 bases. Germline CDR1 is LNHDA and CDR2 is SQIVND (reference sequence).

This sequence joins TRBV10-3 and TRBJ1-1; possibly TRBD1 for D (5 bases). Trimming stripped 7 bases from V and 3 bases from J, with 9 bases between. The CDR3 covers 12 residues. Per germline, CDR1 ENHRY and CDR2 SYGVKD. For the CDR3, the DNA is TGTGCCATCATGGGCAGGGACACTGAAGCTTTCTTT. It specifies CAIMGRDTEAFF.

Here the CDR3 DNA reads TGTGCCAGCAGTTTGGGGCCCAGCCGGACATGGAATTCACCCCTCCACTTT. Translated: CASSLGPSRTWNSPLHF. V is TRBV27 and J is TRBJ1-6, with D perhaps TRBD1 (5 bases). This CDR3 has 17 amino acids. The germline CDR1 and CDR2 sequences are MNHEY and SMNVEV (reference sequence). The V end lost 3 bases, the J end lost 7 bases, and 19 bases lay between the germline ends.